Listed below are T cell receptor beta chains from one sample, sequenced in a study of T cell clusters in autoimmune cytopenias. TCRdb processed the multiplex PCR reads again and assigns one entry to each CDR3 protein, with no DNA. The sample has roughly 8,000 distinct CDR3 sequences, and its top ten clones hold 5% to 6.5%. Sequencing was performed on peripheral blood. The origin of the receptors is a human donor with an autoimmune cytopenia or autoimmune hepatitis (not recorded which). CDR3s include the opening cysteine and the closing phenylalanine or tryptophan. Not every row has a clone size; where given, it reads once, few, many or a size class.

>TRBV6-5|TRBJ1-1|-
CASSYSSGTVNTEAFF
>TRBV5-1|TRBJ1-2|-
CASSQIGGTYGYTF
>TRBV7-9|TRBJ2-1|-
CASSHRGQGYNEQFF
>TRBV6-5|TRBJ1-2|medium-sized
CASSPGTPGGYGYTF
>TRBV19|TRBJ1-1|-
CASRIFRQGGTEAFF
>TRBV18|TRBJ1-3|-
CASSPPGVTGNTIYF
>TRBV30|TRBJ2-2|medium-sized
CAWAGIPQSGELFF
>TRBV20-1|TRBJ1-2|-
CSARGSGGGHGYTF
>TRBV6-1|TRBJ2-1|medium-sized
CASGREALIDEQFF
>TRBV29-1|TRBJ2-3|medium-sized
CSVDRSLSTDTQYF
>TRBV24-1|TRBJ2-3|medium-sized
CATSVSGADTQYF
>TRBV7-2|TRBJ1-4|-
CASSSNGGLTTNEKLFF
>TRBV11-2|TRBJ2-3|-
CASSLGTLRTTDTQYF
>TRBV18|TRBJ1-2|-
CASSQGAADYGYTF
>TRBV30|TRBJ1-2|-
CAWSLQNRGWNYGYTF
>TRBV29-1|TRBJ1-1|medium-sized
CSVADRGQYTEAFF
>TRBV6-2/TRBV6-3|TRBJ1-5|medium-sized
CASSYTLGQPQHF
>TRBV12-3/TRBV12-4|TRBJ1-2|-
CASSLPTGIANYGYTF
>TRBV15|TRBJ2-3|large
CATSSLGTDTQYF
>TRBV19|TRBJ2-7|-
CASSIDGTGAYEQYF